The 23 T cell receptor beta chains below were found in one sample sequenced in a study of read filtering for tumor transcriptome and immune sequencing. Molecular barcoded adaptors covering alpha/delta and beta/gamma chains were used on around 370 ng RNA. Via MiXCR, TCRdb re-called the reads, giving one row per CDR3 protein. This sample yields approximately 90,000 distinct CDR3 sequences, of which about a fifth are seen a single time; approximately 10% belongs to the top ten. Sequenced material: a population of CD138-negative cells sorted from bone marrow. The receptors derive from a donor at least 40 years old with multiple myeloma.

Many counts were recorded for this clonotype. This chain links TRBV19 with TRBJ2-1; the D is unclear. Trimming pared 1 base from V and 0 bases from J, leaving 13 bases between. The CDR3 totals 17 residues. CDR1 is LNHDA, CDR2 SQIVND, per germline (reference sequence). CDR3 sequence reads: CASSIGLVRVSYNEQFF. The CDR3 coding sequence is TGTGCCAGTAGTATAGGGCTAGTGAGAGTCTCCTACAATGAGCAGTTCTTC.

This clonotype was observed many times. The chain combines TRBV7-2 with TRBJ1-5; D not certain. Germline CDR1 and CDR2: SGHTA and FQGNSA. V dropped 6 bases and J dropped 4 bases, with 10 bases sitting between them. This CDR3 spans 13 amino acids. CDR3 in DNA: TGTGCCAGCAGTCCCAGAGCTAATCAGCCCCAGCATTTT. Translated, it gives CASSPRANQPQHF.

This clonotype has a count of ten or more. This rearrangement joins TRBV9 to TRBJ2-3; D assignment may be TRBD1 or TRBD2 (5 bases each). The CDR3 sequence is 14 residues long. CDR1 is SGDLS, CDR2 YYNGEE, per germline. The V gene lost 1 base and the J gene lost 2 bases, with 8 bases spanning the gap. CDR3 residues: CASSVSGTTDTQYF. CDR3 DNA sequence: TGTGCCAGCAGCGTATCCGGGACCACAGATACGCAGTATTTT.

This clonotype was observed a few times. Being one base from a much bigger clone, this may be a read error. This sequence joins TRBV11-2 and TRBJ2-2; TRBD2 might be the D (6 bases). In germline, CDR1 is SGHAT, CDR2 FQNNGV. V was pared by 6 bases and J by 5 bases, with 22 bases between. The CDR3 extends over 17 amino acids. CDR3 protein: CASSSRRGLGATGELFF. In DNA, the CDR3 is TGTGCCAGCAGTTCCCGGAGGGGACTGGGAGCGACCGGGGAGCTGTTTTTT.

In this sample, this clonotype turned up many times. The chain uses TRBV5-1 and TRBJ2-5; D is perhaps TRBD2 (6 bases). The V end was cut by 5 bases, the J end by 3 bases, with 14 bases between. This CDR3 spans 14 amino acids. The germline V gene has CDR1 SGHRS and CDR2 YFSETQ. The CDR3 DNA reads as TGCGCCAGCAGAGTTCTCGGGACTGAAGAGACCCAGTACTTC. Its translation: CASRVLGTEETQYF.

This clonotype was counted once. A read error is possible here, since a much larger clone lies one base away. The CDR3 protein is CDSSLLAGPDNEQFF. In nucleotides, the CDR3 is TGCGACAGCAGCCTCCTAGCGGGGCCAGACAATGAGCAGTTCTTC. V usage is TRBV4-1 and J usage is TRBJ2-1, with 9 bases aligning to TRBD2. The CDR3 contains 15 residues. The V gene's germline CDR1 is MGHRA and CDR2 YSYEKL.

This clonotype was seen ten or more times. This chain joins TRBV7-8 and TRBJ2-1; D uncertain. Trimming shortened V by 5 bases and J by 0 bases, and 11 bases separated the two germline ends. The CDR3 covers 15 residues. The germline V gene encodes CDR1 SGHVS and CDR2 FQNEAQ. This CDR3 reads CASSLKASSYNEQFF. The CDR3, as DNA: TGTGCCAGCAGCCTCAAGGCCAGCTCCTACAATGAGCAGTTCTTC.

The CDR3 DNA sequence: TGTGCCAGCAGTGAAGCTGGAGGGGGCGGCTATGGCTACACCTTC. Protein: CASSEAGGGGYGYTF. The V call is TRBV6-1, the J call TRBJ1-2; 7 nucleotides line up with TRBD1. The J segment lost 4 bases and the V segment lost 0 bases, leaving 5 bases of the junction unmatched. The CDR3 has 15 amino acids. Germline CDR1 MNHNS, CDR2 SASEGT.

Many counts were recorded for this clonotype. CDR3 sequence: CASSLGSQREPQHF. As DNA, the CDR3 is TGTGCCAGCAGTTTAGGCAGTCAACGGGAGCCCCAGCATTTT. The genes are TRBV12-3 or TRBV12-4 and TRBJ1-5; D not certain. This CDR3 region has 14 residues. The V and J ends lost 1 base and 8 bases respectively, with 12 bases between them.

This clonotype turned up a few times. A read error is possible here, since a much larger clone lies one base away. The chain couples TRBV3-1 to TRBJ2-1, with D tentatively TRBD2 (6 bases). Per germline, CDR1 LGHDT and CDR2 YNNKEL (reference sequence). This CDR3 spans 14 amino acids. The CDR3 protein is CASSPRRGYNERFF. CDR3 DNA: TGTGCCAGCAGCCCACGGCGGGGTTACAATGAGCGGTTCTTC.

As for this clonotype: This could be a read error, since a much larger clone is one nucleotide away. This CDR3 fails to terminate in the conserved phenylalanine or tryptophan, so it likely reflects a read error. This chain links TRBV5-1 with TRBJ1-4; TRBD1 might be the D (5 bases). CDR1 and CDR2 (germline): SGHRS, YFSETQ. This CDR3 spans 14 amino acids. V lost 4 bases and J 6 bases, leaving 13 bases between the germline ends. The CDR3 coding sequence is TGCGCCAGCAGCCTAGACGGGGGGGATGAAAAACTGTTTCTT. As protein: CASSLDGGDEKLFL.

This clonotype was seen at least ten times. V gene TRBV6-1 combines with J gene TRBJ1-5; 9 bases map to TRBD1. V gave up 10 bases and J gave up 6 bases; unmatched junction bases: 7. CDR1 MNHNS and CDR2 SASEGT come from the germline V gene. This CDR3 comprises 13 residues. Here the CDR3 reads CATNDRGVQPQHF. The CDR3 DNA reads TGTGCCACCAACGACAGGGGGGTTCAGCCCCAGCATTTT.

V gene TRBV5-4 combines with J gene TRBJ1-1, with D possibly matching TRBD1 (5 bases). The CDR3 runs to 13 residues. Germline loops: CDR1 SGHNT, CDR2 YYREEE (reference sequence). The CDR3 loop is CATTPPGAPAAFF. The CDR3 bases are TGTGCTACAACACCCCCCGGGGCCCCCGCAGCTTTCTTT.

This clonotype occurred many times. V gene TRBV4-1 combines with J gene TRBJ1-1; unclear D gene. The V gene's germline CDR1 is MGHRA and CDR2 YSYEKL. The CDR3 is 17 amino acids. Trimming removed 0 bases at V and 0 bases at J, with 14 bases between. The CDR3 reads CASSQDQDPRMNTEAFF. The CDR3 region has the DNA TGCGCCAGCAGCCAAGATCAGGACCCCCGTATGAACACTGAAGCTTTCTTT.

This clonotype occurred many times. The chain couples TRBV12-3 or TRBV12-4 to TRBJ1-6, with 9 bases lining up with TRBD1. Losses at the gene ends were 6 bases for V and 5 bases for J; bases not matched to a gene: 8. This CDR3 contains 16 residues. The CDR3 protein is CASRETGGADNSPLHF. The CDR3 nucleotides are TGTGCCAGCAGGGAAACAGGGGGCGCCGATAATTCACCCCTCCACTTT.

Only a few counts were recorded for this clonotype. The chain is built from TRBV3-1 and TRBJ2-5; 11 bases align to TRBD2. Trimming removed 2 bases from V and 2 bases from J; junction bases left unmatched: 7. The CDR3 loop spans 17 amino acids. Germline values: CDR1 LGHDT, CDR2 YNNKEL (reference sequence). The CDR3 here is CASSQRLAGGEQETQYF. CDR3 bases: TGTGCCAGCAGCCAACGATTAGCGGGGGGGGAACAAGAGACCCAGTACTTC.

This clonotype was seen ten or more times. The CDR3 bases are TGTGCCAGCAGTTTATACGAGAACGAGCAGTACTTC. Its protein is CASSLYENEQYF. J is TRBJ2-7 and V is TRBV28; no definite D call. The CDR3 sequence is 12 residues long. Between the trimmed V and J ends, which lost 1 base and 5 bases, there was a span of 6 bases. Germline CDR1 is MDHEN and CDR2 is SYDVKM.

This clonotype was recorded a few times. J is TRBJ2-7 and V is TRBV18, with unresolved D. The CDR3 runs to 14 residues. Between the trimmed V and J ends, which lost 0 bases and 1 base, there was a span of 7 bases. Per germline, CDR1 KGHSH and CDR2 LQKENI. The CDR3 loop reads CASSPPDGSYEQYF. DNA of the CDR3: TGTGCCAGCTCACCACCTGACGGGTCCTACGAGCAGTACTTC.

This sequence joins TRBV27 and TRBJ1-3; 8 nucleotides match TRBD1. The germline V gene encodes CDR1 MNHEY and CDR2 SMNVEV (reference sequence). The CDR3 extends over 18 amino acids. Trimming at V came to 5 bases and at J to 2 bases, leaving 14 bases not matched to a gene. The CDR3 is CASSPNIGTGPTGNTIYF. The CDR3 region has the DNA TGTGCCAGCAGTCCTAATATCGGGACAGGTCCCACTGGAAACACCATATATTTT.

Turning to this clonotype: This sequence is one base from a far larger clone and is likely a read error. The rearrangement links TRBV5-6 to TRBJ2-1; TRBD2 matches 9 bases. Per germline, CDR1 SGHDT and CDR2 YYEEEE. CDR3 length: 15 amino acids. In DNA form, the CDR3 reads TGTGCCAGCAGAGTGCGGGGGGGATTCGTCAATGAGCGGTTCTTC. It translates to CASRVRGGFVNERFF.

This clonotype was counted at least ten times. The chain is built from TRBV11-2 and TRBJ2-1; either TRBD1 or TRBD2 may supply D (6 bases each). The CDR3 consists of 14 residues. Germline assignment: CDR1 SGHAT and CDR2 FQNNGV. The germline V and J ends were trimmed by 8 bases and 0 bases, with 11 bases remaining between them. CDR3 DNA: TGTGCCAGCGGAGAGGGGGGCTCCTACAATGAGCAGTTCTTC. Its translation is CASGEGGSYNEQFF.

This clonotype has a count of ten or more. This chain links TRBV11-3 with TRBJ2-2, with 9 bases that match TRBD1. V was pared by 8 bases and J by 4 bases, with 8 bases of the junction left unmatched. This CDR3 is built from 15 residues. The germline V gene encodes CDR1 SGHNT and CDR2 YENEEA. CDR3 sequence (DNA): TGTGCCAGCCGACCGGGACAGGGTAGCACCGGGGAGCTGTTTTTT. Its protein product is CASRPGQGSTGELFF.

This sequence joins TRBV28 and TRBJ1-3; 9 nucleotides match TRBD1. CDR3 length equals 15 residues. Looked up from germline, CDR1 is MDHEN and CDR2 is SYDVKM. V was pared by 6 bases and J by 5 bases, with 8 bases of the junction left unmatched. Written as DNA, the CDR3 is TGTGCCAGCAGCCCTCAGACAGGGGGGAGAAACACCATATATTTT. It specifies CASSPQTGGRNTIYF.